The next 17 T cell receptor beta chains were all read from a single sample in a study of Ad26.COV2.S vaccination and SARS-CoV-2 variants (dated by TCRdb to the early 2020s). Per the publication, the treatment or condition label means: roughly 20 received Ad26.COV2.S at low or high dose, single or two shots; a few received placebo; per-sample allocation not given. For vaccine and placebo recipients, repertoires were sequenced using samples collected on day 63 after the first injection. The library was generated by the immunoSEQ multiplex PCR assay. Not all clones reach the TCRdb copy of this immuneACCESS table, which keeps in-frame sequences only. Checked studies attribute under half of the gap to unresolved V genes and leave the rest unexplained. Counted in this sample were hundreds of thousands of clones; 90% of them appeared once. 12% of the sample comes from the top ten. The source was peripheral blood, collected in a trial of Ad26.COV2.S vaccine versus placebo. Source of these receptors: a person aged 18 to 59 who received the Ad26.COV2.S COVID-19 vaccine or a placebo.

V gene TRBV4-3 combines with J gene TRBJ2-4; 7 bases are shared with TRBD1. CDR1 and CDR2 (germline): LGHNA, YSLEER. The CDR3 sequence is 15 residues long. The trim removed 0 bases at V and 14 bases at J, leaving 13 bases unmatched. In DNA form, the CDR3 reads TGCGCCAGCAGCCAAGATCCCTCGGGATGGACAGGAAAGTACTTC. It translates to CASSQDPSGWTGKYF.

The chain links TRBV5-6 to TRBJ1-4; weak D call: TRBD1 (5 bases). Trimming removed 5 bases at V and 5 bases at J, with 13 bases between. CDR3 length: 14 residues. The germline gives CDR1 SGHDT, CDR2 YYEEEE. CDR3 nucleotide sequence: TGTGCCAGCAGTAGAGGGGCGCCGAATGAAAAACTGTTTTTT. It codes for CASSRGAPNEKLFF.

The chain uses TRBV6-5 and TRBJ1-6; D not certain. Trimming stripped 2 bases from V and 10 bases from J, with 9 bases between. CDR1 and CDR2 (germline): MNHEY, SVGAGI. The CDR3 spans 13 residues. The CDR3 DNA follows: TGTGCCAGCAGTTACAGTTTTTGGTCACCCCTCCACTTT. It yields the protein CASSYSFWSPLHF.

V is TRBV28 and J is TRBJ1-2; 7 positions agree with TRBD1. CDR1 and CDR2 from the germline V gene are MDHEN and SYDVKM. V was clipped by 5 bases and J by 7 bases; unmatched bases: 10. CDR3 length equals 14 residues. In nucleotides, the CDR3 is TGTGCCAGCAGTCCCCCGGACAGGCCGGGTGGCTACACCTTC. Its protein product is CASSPPDRPGGYTF.

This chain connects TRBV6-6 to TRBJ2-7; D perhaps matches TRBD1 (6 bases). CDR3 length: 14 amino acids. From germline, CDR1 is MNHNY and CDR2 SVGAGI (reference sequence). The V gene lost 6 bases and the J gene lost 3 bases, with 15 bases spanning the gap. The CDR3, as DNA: TGTGCCAGCAGCTTTGGACAGTTAGTCTACGAGCAGTACTTC. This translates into CASSFGQLVYEQYF.

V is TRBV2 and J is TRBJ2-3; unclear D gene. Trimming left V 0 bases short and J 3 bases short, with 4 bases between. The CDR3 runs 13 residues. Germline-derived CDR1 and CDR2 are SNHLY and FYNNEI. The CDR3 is CASSEAQTDTQYF. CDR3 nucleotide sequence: TGTGCCAGCAGTGAAGCCCAGACAGATACGCAGTATTTT. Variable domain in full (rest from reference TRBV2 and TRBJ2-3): EPEVTQTPSHQVTQMGQEVILRCVPISNHLYFYWYRQILGQKVEFLVSFYNNEISEKSEIFDDQFSVERPDGSNFTLKIRSTKLEDSAMYFCASSEAQTDTQYFGPGTRLTVL.

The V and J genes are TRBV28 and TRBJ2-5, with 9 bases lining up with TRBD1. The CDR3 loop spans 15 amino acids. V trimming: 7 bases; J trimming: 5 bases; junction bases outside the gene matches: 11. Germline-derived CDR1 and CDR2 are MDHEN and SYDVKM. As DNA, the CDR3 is TGTGCCAGCAATTCGCCGGGACAGGGAGAGGAGACCCAGTACTTC. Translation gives CASNSPGQGEETQYF.

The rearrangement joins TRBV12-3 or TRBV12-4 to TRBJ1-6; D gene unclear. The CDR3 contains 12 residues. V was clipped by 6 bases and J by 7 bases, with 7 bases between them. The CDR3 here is CASSAGNSPLHF. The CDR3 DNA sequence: TGTGCCAGCAGCGCTGGGAATTCACCCCTCCACTTT.

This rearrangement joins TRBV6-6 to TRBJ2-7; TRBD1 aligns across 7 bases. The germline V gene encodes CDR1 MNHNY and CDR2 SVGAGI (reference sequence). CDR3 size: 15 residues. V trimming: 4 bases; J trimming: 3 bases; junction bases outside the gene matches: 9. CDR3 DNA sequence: TGTGCCAGCAGTTTTTCCGGGACAGCAAACTACGAGCAGTACTTC. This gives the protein CASSFSGTANYEQYF.

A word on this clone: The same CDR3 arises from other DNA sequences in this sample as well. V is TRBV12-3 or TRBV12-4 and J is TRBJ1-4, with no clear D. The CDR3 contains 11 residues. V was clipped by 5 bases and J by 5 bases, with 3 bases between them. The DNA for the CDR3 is TGTGCCAGCAGTCAGAATGAAAAACTGTTTTTT. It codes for CASSQNEKLFF.

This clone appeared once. The CDR3 DNA reads TGTGCCAGCAGTTACGGGACAGGCTACTACGAGCAGTACTTC. This codes for CASSYGTGYYEQYF. The chain combines TRBV6-5 with TRBJ2-7; 8 nucleotides agree with TRBD1. The length of the CDR3 is 14 residues. V dropped 2 bases and J dropped 3; count of bases not matched to a gene: 3. Germline loops: CDR1 MNHEY, CDR2 SVGAGI.

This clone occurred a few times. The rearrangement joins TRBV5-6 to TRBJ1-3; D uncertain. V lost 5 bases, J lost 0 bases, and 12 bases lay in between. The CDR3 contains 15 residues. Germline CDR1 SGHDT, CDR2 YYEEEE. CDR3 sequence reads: CASRSGYPSGNTIYF. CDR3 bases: TGTGCCAGCAGGTCGGGGTACCCCTCTGGAAACACCATATATTTT.

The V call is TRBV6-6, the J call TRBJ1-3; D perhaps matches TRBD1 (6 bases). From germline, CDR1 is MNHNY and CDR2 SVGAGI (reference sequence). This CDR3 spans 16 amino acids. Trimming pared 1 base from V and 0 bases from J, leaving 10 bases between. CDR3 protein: CASSYLGQTSGNTIYF. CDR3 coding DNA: TGTGCCAGCAGTTACTTGGGACAAACCTCTGGAAACACCATATATTTT.

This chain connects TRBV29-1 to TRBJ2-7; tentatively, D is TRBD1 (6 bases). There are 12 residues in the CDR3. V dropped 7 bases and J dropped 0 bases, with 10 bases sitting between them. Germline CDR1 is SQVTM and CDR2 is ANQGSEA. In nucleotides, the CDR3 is TGCAGCGGGACAGACAGCTCCTACGAGCAGTACTTC. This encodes CSGTDSSYEQYF.

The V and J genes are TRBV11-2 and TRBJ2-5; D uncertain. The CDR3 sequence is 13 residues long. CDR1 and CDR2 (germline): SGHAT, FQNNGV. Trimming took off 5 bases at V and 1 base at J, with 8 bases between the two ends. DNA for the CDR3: TGTGCCAGCAGCCCACCCACCCAAGAGACCCAGTACTTC. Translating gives CASSPPTQETQYF.

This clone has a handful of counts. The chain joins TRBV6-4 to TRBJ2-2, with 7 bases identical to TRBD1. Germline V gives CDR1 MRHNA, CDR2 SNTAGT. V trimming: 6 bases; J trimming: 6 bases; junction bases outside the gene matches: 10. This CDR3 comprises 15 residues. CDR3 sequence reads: CASSARQGHAGELFF. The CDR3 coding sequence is TGTGCCAGCAGCGCAAGACAGGGTCATGCCGGGGAGCTGTTTTTT.

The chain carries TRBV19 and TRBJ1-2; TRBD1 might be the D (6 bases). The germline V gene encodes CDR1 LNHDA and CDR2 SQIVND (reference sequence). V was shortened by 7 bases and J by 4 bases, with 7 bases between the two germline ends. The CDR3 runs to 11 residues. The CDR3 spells CASMGAYGYTF. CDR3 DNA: TGTGCCAGTATGGGGGCCTATGGCTACACCTTC.